This TCR beta chain was obtained from a study of blood T cell repertoires in COVID-19. As for the study in general: The origin of the acute and convalescent COVID-19 samples was the United States, Italy and Spain. PBMCs, B-cell-depleted T cells, or T cells provided the cDNA or gDNA that made up the material.

Original methodology: Amplification of reference gene primers provided the estimated nucleated cell counts. Measured with immunoSEQ multiplex PCR; TCRdb has only the in-frame clones, and not every one. The DNA was the basis for D and trimming; V, J and clone size are from that table. The sample comprises tens of thousands of clones, roughly 84% of which are singletons, and 6.5% to 10% rests with the top ten. From germline, CDR1 is GTSNPN and CDR2 SVGIG (reference sequence). Between the trimmed V and J ends, which lost 3 bases and 4 bases, there was a span of 10 bases. The CDR3 covers 13 residues. This clonotype was sampled from a man aged 50-60 years with active COVID-19. The chain employs TRBV30 and TRBJ1-5; the D gene is possibly TRBD1 (5 bases). Sequenced sample: peripheral blood. The CDR3 loop is CAWSPDTNQPQHF. CDR3 nucleotides: TGTGCCTGGAGCCCGGACACTAATCAGCCCCAGCATTTT.